The rows below give T cell receptor beta chains drawn from one sample of a study of identical twins. MiXCR, run by TCRdb on the 5' RACE reads, gives a single entry per CDR3 protein. The data show fewer than 450,000 distinct CDR3 sequences, roughly 9% seen once. The sample taken for sequencing was naive T cells sorted from blood. The receptors were sampled from a woman in her forties or fifties in good health. Each CDR3 is given with its conserved first and last residue. D genes are given only for firm matches. The listing skips clone size in some rows; elsewhere it reads once, few, many or a size class.

clone size: NA
J gene: TRBJ2-3
D gene: NA
V gene: TRBV15
CDR3 protein: CATSERGSTDTQYF
CDR3 DNA: TGTGCCACCAGCGAAAGGGGGAGCACAGATACGCAGTATTTT

clone size: NA
J gene: TRBJ2-2
D gene: NA
V gene: TRBV14
CDR3 protein: CASSHLDRNTGELFF
CDR3 DNA: TGTGCCAGCAGCCATTTAGACAGGAACACCGGGGAGCTGTTTTTT

clone size: many
J gene: TRBJ1-6
D gene: NA
V gene: TRBV10-3
CDR3 protein: CAIREDSINSPLHF
CDR3 DNA: TGTGCCATAAGGGAGGACAGTATAAATTCACCCCTCCACTTT

clone size: NA
J gene: TRBJ2-3
D gene: NA
V gene: TRBV12-3/TRBV12-4
CDR3 protein: CASSDLDDTQYF
CDR3 DNA: TGTGCCAGCAGTGACCTGGATGATACGCAGTATTTT

clone size: few
J gene: TRBJ2-5
D gene: NA
V gene: TRBV7-9
CDR3 protein: CASSPKTQQETQYF
CDR3 DNA: TGTGCCAGCAGCCCCAAGACACAACAAGAGACCCAGTACTTC

clone size: NA
J gene: TRBJ2-5
D gene: NA
V gene: TRBV12-3/TRBV12-4
CDR3 protein: CASSSLAASGTQYF
CDR3 DNA: TGTGCCAGCAGTTCCCTGGCGGCGTCAGGGACCCAGTACTTC

clone size: NA
J gene: TRBJ1-3
D gene: NA
V gene: TRBV29-1
CDR3 protein: CSAASGVIGNTIYF
CDR3 DNA: TGCAGCGCTGCTTCCGGGGTGATTGGAAACACCATATATTTT

clone size: NA
J gene: TRBJ2-1
D gene: NA
V gene: TRBV12-3/TRBV12-4
CDR3 protein: CASTPLSVEQFF
CDR3 DNA: TGTGCCAGCACTCCCCTGAGTGTGGAGCAGTTCTTC

clone size: few
J gene: TRBJ1-2
D gene: NA
V gene: TRBV5-1
CDR3 protein: CASSWGTNPNYGYTF
CDR3 DNA: TGCGCCAGCAGCTGGGGGACAAACCCTAACTATGGCTACACCTTC

clone size: few
J gene: TRBJ2-6
D gene: NA
V gene: TRBV10-3
CDR3 protein: CAIRTTPLNSSGANVLTF
CDR3 DNA: TGTGCCATCAGGACAACACCACTCAACTCCTCTGGGGCCAACGTCCTGACTTTC

clone size: many
J gene: TRBJ1-2
D gene: NA
V gene: TRBV6-5
CDR3 protein: CASRRPGDYGYTF
CDR3 DNA: TGTGCCAGCAGACGACCGGGTGACTATGGCTACACCTTC

clone size: NA
J gene: TRBJ2-3
D gene: NA
V gene: TRBV5-1
CDR3 protein: CASSLENRVTDTQYF
CDR3 DNA: TGCGCCAGCAGCTTGGAAAATCGGGTAACAGATACGCAGTATTTT

clone size: many
J gene: TRBJ2-3
D gene: TRBD2
V gene: TRBV6-6
CDR3 protein: CASSRPAGGNTDTQYF
CDR3 DNA: TGTGCCAGCAGCCGGCCAGCGGGAGGAAACACAGATACGCAGTATTTT

clone size: few
J gene: TRBJ2-7
D gene: NA
V gene: TRBV5-1
CDR3 protein: CASSLFPEISYEQYF
CDR3 DNA: TGCGCCAGCAGCTTGTTTCCCGAGATCTCCTACGAGCAGTACTTC

clone size: many
J gene: TRBJ2-1
D gene: TRBD2
V gene: TRBV25-1
CDR3 protein: CASTRRSGGRNEQFF
CDR3 DNA: TGTGCCAGCACTCGAAGATCGGGAGGGAGGAATGAGCAGTTCTTC

clone size: many
J gene: TRBJ2-2
D gene: NA
V gene: TRBV5-1
CDR3 protein: CASSFSFGYPTTGELFF
CDR3 DNA: TGCGCCAGCAGCTTTTCCTTCGGCTATCCGACCACCGGGGAGCTGTTTTTT

clone size: NA
J gene: TRBJ2-7
D gene: TRBD1
V gene: TRBV6-2/TRBV6-3
CDR3 protein: CASSYPTGSYEQYF
CDR3 DNA: TGTGCCAGCAGTTACCCGACAGGGTCCTACGAGCAGTACTTC

clone size: few
J gene: TRBJ2-1
D gene: TRBD1
V gene: TRBV7-6
CDR3 protein: CASSTELDGTAYNEQFF
CDR3 DNA: TGTGCCAGCAGCACCGAACTAGACGGGACAGCTTACAATGAGCAGTTCTTC

clone size: many
J gene: TRBJ2-3
D gene: NA
V gene: TRBV7-9
CDR3 protein: CASSPPPLPDTQYF
CDR3 DNA: TGTGCCAGCAGCCCCCCCCCGCTCCCAGATACGCAGTATTTT

clone size: NA
J gene: TRBJ2-3
D gene: NA
V gene: TRBV5-6
CDR3 protein: CASSLETGGTDTQYF
CDR3 DNA: TGTGCCAGCAGCTTGGAAACAGGAGGCACAGATACGCAGTATTTT

clone size: NA
J gene: TRBJ1-6
D gene: NA
V gene: TRBV28
CDR3 protein: CASSFVGSSYNSPLHF
CDR3 DNA: TGTGCCAGCAGTTTTGTTGGGAGCTCCTATAATTCACCCCTCCACTTT

clone size: NA
J gene: TRBJ1-1
D gene: NA
V gene: TRBV5-1
CDR3 protein: CASSWGFGATEAFF
CDR3 DNA: TGCGCCAGCAGCTGGGGTTTTGGGGCCACTGAAGCTTTCTTT

clone size: few
J gene: TRBJ2-2
D gene: NA
V gene: TRBV11-2
CDR3 protein: CASSHRLMITGELFF
CDR3 DNA: TGTGCCAGCAGCCACCGCCTTATGATCACCGGGGAGCTGTTTTTT

clone size: NA
J gene: TRBJ1-1
D gene: NA
V gene: TRBV6-6
CDR3 protein: CASSPGPGPNTEAFF
CDR3 DNA: TGTGCCAGCAGCCCTGGTCCGGGACCCAACACTGAAGCTTTCTTT

clone size: NA
J gene: TRBJ2-3
D gene: NA
V gene: TRBV14
CDR3 protein: CASSPSIDTQYF
CDR3 DNA: TGTGCCAGCAGCCCCTCGATAGATACGCAGTATTTT

clone size: few
J gene: TRBJ2-1
D gene: TRBD1
V gene: TRBV5-1
CDR3 protein: CASSLVQGETNEQFF
CDR3 DNA: TGCGCCAGCAGCTTGGTACAGGGGGAAACGAATGAGCAGTTCTTC

clone size: many
J gene: TRBJ2-7
D gene: TRBD1
V gene: TRBV10-3
CDR3 protein: CAISVLRQGNEQYF
CDR3 DNA: TGTGCCATCAGTGTATTACGACAGGGAAACGAGCAGTACTTC

clone size: NA
J gene: TRBJ1-1
D gene: TRBD1
V gene: TRBV10-3
CDR3 protein: CAISVDREGDTEAFF
CDR3 DNA: TGTGCCATCAGTGTAGACAGGGAAGGAGACACTGAAGCTTTCTTT

clone size: many
J gene: TRBJ2-2
D gene: TRBD2
V gene: TRBV7-6
CDR3 protein: CASSQQVLRTSATGELFF
CDR3 DNA: TGTGCCAGCAGCCAACAGGTGCTCCGGACTAGCGCGACCGGGGAGCTGTTTTTT

clone size: many
J gene: TRBJ2-1
D gene: NA
V gene: TRBV7-9
CDR3 protein: CASSLVGSEQFF
CDR3 DNA: TGTGCCAGCAGCTTAGTCGGTAGTGAGCAGTTCTTC

clone size: NA
J gene: TRBJ2-1
D gene: NA
V gene: TRBV20-1
CDR3 protein: CSASIDYEQFF
CDR3 DNA: TGCAGTGCTAGTATCGACTATGAGCAGTTCTTC

clone size: many
J gene: TRBJ2-7
D gene: TRBD1
V gene: TRBV9
CDR3 protein: CASSAGQGTYEQYF
CDR3 DNA: TGTGCCAGCAGCGCCGGACAGGGTACCTACGAGCAGTACTTC

clone size: few
J gene: TRBJ2-3
D gene: TRBD1
V gene: TRBV5-1
CDR3 protein: CASSPGTAVDTQYF
CDR3 DNA: TGCGCCAGCAGCCCCGGGACAGCGGTAGATACGCAGTATTTT

clone size: NA
J gene: TRBJ1-1
D gene: NA
V gene: TRBV14
CDR3 protein: CASSQDGGWNTEAFF
CDR3 DNA: TGTGCCAGCAGCCAAGACGGCGGATGGAACACTGAAGCTTTCTTT

clone size: NA
J gene: TRBJ2-7
D gene: NA
V gene: TRBV7-3
CDR3 protein: CASSPNGQHYEQYF
CDR3 DNA: TGTGCCAGCAGCCCAAACGGTCAGCACTACGAGCAGTACTTC

clone size: many
J gene: TRBJ2-3
D gene: TRBD2
V gene: TRBV7-9
CDR3 protein: CASRLAGEATQYF
CDR3 DNA: TGTGCCAGCAGATTAGCGGGGGAAGCTACGCAGTATTTT

clone size: few
J gene: TRBJ2-5
D gene: NA
V gene: TRBV28
CDR3 protein: CASSGRRQDQETQYF
CDR3 DNA: TGTGCCAGCAGTGGGAGGAGACAGGACCAAGAGACCCAGTACTTC

clone size: many
J gene: TRBJ2-2
D gene: NA
V gene: TRBV2
CDR3 protein: CASNRATGELFF
CDR3 DNA: TGTGCCAGCAACAGGGCCACCGGGGAGCTGTTTTTT

clone size: few
J gene: TRBJ2-5
D gene: NA
V gene: TRBV4-1
CDR3 protein: CASSQVEGGETQYF
CDR3 DNA: TGCGCCAGCAGCCAAGTCGAAGGGGGGGAGACCCAGTACTTC

clone size: few
J gene: TRBJ2-1
D gene: TRBD2
V gene: TRBV11-3
CDR3 protein: CASSLDLRTSGNNEQFF
CDR3 DNA: TGTGCCAGCAGCTTAGATCTACGGACTAGCGGGAACAATGAGCAGTTCTTC

clone size: few
J gene: TRBJ2-3
D gene: NA
V gene: TRBV12-3/TRBV12-4
CDR3 protein: CASTLRLGNTQYF
CDR3 DNA: TGTGCCAGCACCCTACGACTCGGAAATACGCAGTATTTT

clone size: many
J gene: TRBJ2-3
D gene: NA
V gene: TRBV29-1
CDR3 protein: CSVAVDSALSDDTQYF
CDR3 DNA: TGCAGCGTTGCTGTAGACTCGGCCCTTAGTGACGATACGCAGTATTTT

clone size: NA
J gene: TRBJ1-4
D gene: NA
V gene: TRBV7-8
CDR3 protein: CASSLNMGLGNEKLFF
CDR3 DNA: TGTGCCAGCAGCTTAAATATGGGGCTGGGTAATGAAAAACTGTTTTTT

clone size: NA
J gene: TRBJ2-3
D gene: NA
V gene: TRBV20-1
CDR3 protein: CSAKAEGVDTQYF
CDR3 DNA: TGCAGTGCTAAAGCGGAAGGGGTAGATACGCAGTATTTT

clone size: once
J gene: TRBJ2-5
D gene: TRBD2
V gene: TRBV20-1
CDR3 protein: CSASLLAGGETQYF
CDR3 DNA: TGCAGTGCTAGTCTCCTAGCGGGAGGGGAGACCCAGTACTTC

clone size: few
J gene: TRBJ1-2
D gene: NA
V gene: TRBV10-3
CDR3 protein: CAVPVEGSYGYTF
CDR3 DNA: TGTGCCGTTCCGGTGGAAGGCAGCTATGGCTACACCTTC

clone size: NA
J gene: TRBJ2-2
D gene: NA
V gene: TRBV3-1
CDR3 protein: CASSHRAGNTGELFF
CDR3 DNA: TGTGCCAGCAGCCACAGGGCCGGGAACACCGGGGAGCTGTTTTTT

clone size: few
J gene: TRBJ1-6
D gene: NA
V gene: TRBV5-5
CDR3 protein: CASSLRGSSPLHF
CDR3 DNA: TGTGCCAGCAGCTTGAGAGGAAGTTCACCCCTCCACTTT

clone size: NA
J gene: TRBJ1-2
D gene: NA
V gene: TRBV5-1
CDR3 protein: CASRSGGRGNYGYTF
CDR3 DNA: TGCGCCAGCAGAAGTGGTGGCAGGGGTAACTATGGCTACACCTTC

clone size: many
J gene: TRBJ1-1
D gene: NA
V gene: TRBV5-1
CDR3 protein: CASSLGLSLAGTEAFF
CDR3 DNA: TGCGCCAGCAGCTTGGGGCTCTCACTGGCGGGGACTGAAGCTTTCTTT

clone size: few
J gene: TRBJ2-7
D gene: NA
V gene: TRBV2
CDR3 protein: CASSEALSPRAEGGEQYF
CDR3 DNA: TGTGCCAGCAGTGAAGCGCTTAGCCCGCGGGCGGAGGGGGGCGAGCAGTACTTC